This T cell receptor beta chain is drawn from a study of T-cell memory formation after mild COVID-19. Each CDR3 protein gets one entry after TCRdb re-called the 5' RACE reads with MiXCR. The top ten clones hold over 10% of a sample with under 450,000 distinct CDR3 sequences, less than 25% of them seen once. The sample consisted of PBMCs or a T cell subset sorted from them (not recorded which). This clonotype was sampled from an adult woman who had mild COVID-19 (a few samples of this study predate the infection). Cell type and time point are not known.

Written as DNA, the CDR3 is TGTGCCAGCAGCTTAGACAGACCGGGACTGGGAGACAATGAGCAGTTCTTC. Translation gives CASSLDRPGLGDNEQFF. The rearrangement uses TRBV11-2 and TRBJ2-1, with D tentatively TRBD2 (6 bases). This CDR3 comprises 17 residues. Germline CDR1 reads SGHAT; CDR2 reads FQNNGV. Trimming took 0 bases from V and 5 from J, leaving 17 bases between them.